Below are 30 T cell receptor beta chains sequenced from a single sample in a study of technical replicates of blood from a handful of donors (dated by TCRdb to 2015 to 2018). Library construction relied on the immunoSEQ multiplex PCR assay. The table was pulled from immuneACCESS by TCRdb, which kept in-frame rearrangements only. Such tables lose some clones; where checked, under half of the loss comes from unresolved V genes, and the rest has no known cause. The sample table records tens of thousands of clones; over 90% of these occur just once. The ten top clones hold about 0.41% of the sample. The specimen sequenced was T cells isolated from PBMCs. The source is a human donor in good health.

This chain joins TRBV2 and TRBJ1-1; perhaps TRBD1 as D (5 bases). Germline CDR1 SNHLY, CDR2 FYNNEI. The CDR3 has 14 residues. The ends were cut back, 6 bases at V and 2 bases at J, with 13 bases in the middle. The CDR3 spells CASRTDTVNTEAFF. DNA of the CDR3: TGTGCCAGCAGGACGGACACAGTTAACACTGAAGCTTTCTTT.

CDR3 sequence: CASSQLPGLAGVGAYEQYF. In DNA form, the CDR3 reads TGTGCCAGCAGCCAACTTCCGGGACTAGCGGGAGTGGGGGCCTACGAGCAGTACTTC. The chain is built from TRBV5-4 and TRBJ2-7, with 14 bases lining up with TRBD2. Germline lookup yields CDR1 SGHNT and CDR2 YYREEE (reference sequence). V was pared by 4 bases and J by 2 bases, with 14 bases of the junction left unmatched. The CDR3 is 19 amino acids.

This chain uses TRBV19 with TRBJ2-7, with D tentatively TRBD1 (5 bases). Germline lookup yields CDR1 LNHDA and CDR2 SQIVND (reference sequence). This CDR3 has 13 amino acids. The V gene lost 6 bases and the J gene lost 1 base, with 10 bases spanning the gap. The CDR3 DNA is TGTGCCAGTAGATCAGGGCCATCCTACGAGCAGTACTTC. Translation gives CASRSGPSYEQYF.

Only one count was recorded for this clone. The genes are TRBV19 and TRBJ2-7; 8 nucleotides align to TRBD2. This CDR3 has 15 amino acids. Germline assignment: CDR1 LNHDA and CDR2 SQIVND (reference sequence). Unmatched junction bases numbered 11, after V lost 7 bases and J lost 3 bases. CDR3 sequence reads: CASKTEASGFYEQYF. The CDR3 region has the DNA TGTGCCAGTAAAACTGAGGCTAGCGGGTTCTACGAGCAGTACTTC.

The table lists this clone with a few counts. The chain carries TRBV6-4 and TRBJ2-7; TRBD2 aligns across 11 bases. Looked up from germline, CDR1 is MRHNA and CDR2 is SNTAGT. Trimming at V came to 5 bases and at J to 2 bases, leaving 5 bases not matched to a gene. CDR3 length: 15 residues. CDR3 bases: TGTGCCAGCAGTAGAGGACTAGCGGGTGCCTACGAGCAGTACTTC. Protein sequence: CASSRGLAGAYEQYF.

The genes are TRBV19 and TRBJ1-5; TRBD1 is a possible D gene (5 bases). The V end lost 5 bases, the J end lost 0 bases, and 14 bases lay between the germline ends. Germline assignment: CDR1 LNHDA and CDR2 SQIVND (reference sequence). The CDR3 is made up of 16 amino acids. The CDR3 reads CASSAYSGYSNQPQHF. CDR3 nucleotides: TGTGCCAGTAGTGCTTACTCAGGGTATAGCAATCAGCCCCAGCATTTT.

The CDR3: CASRGLAGGLYEQYF. DNA of the CDR3: TGTGCCAGCAGGGGGCTAGCGGGAGGGTTGTACGAGCAGTACTTC. The chain employs TRBV27 and TRBJ2-7; TRBD2 matches 12 bases. The CDR3 totals 15 residues. In germline, CDR1 is MNHEY, CDR2 SMNVEV (reference sequence). J lost 4 bases, V lost 6 bases, and 7 bases had no gene match.

The chain links TRBV4-1 to TRBJ1-2; perhaps TRBD1 as D (5 bases). V was cut by 1 base and J by 2 bases, with 11 bases left in between. Germline assignment: CDR1 MGHRA and CDR2 YSYEKL. This CDR3 region has 15 residues. The CDR3 region is CASSQAQEGNYGYTF. As DNA, the CDR3 is TGCGCCAGCAGCCAAGCACAGGAGGGAAACTATGGCTACACCTTC.

In its sample, this clone was seen once. The V and J genes are TRBV18 and TRBJ1-1; D remains ambiguous. Trimming removed 1 base from V and 6 bases from J, with 12 bases in between. CDR3 length: 14 residues. The V gene's germline CDR1 is KGHSH and CDR2 LQKENI. The DNA of the CDR3 is TGTGCCAGCTCACCACAATCGCTAGCTGCTGAAGCTTTCTTT. Protein product: CASSPQSLAAEAFF.

This sequence joins TRBV7-2 and TRBJ1-1, with no clear D. Trimming cost V 5 bases and J 4 bases, with 11 bases left between them. The CDR3 has 13 amino acids. CDR1 is SGHTA and CDR2 is FQGNSA in the germline V gene. CDR3 DNA: TGTGCCAGCAGCGCGGTTCGGCTCACTGAAGCTTTCTTT. Translating it yields CASSAVRLTEAFF.

This clone was seen only once. The chain has TRBV2 and TRBJ1-5; 9 nucleotides align to TRBD1. The germline V gene has CDR1 SNHLY and CDR2 FYNNEI. This CDR3 is 15 amino acids long. Trimming removed 3 bases from V and 5 bases from J; junction bases left unmatched: 5. CDR3 residues: CASSEAQGADQPQHF. CDR3 nucleotide sequence: TGTGCCAGCAGTGAGGCACAGGGGGCGGATCAGCCCCAGCATTTT.

The rearrangement joins TRBV28 to TRBJ2-7, with TRBD2 matching 8 bases. CDR1 and CDR2 from the germline V gene are MDHEN and SYDVKM. Germline trimming cut 2 bases from V and 3 bases from J; bases unmatched to any gene: 9. This CDR3 comprises 16 residues. The CDR3: CASSLRGLEFLYEQYF. The CDR3 region has the DNA TGTGCCAGCAGTTTAAGGGGACTAGAGTTTCTCTACGAGCAGTACTTC.

This chain uses TRBV6-1 with TRBJ2-1; weak D call: TRBD2 (5 bases). Trimming stripped 1 base from V and 4 bases from J, with 11 bases between. The CDR3 is 15 residues long. Germline CDR1 MNHNS, CDR2 SASEGT. CDR3 DNA: TGTGCCAGCAGTGAAGGAGGCGGGCGGTACAATGAGCAGTTCTTC. Protein sequence: CASSEGGGRYNEQFF.

This clone was picked up one time. The CDR3 region is CASSAQVDTIYF. Written as DNA, the CDR3 is TGTGCCAGCAGTGCACAGGTAGACACCATATATTTT. V gene TRBV6-1 combines with J gene TRBJ1-3, with TRBD1 as a possible D gene (5 bases). CDR1 MNHNS and CDR2 SASEGT come from the germline V gene. Trimming left V 4 bases short and J 8 bases short, with 9 bases between. The CDR3 sequence is 12 residues long.

The CDR3 protein is CASSLMSGLNTEAFF. In DNA form, the CDR3 reads TGTGCCAGCAGCTTAATGTCCGGGTTAAACACTGAAGCTTTCTTT. The chain combines TRBV7-6 with TRBJ1-1; the D is unclear. V lost 2 bases, J lost 2 bases, and 12 bases lay in between. Germline values: CDR1 SGHVS, CDR2 FNYEAQ. The CDR3 is 15 residues long.

The CDR3 coding sequence is TGCGCCAGCAGCTTGGGACAATTTAACTCCTACGGCTACACCTTC. This codes for CASSLGQFNSYGYTF. The chain couples TRBV5-1 to TRBJ1-2; D is unresolved. Trimming removed 0 bases from V and 8 bases from J, with 17 bases in between. This CDR3 spans 15 amino acids. CDR1 and CDR2 (germline): SGHRS, YFSETQ.

Concerning this clone: Germline is not matched at one junction end, which may reflect a read error. V and J are TRBV30 and TRBJ1-1; unclear D gene. The length of the CDR3 is 12 residues. The germline CDR1 and CDR2 sequences are GTSNPN and SVGIG (reference sequence). DNA for the CDR3: TGTGCCTGGAGTGTCTCCAACAGTGAAGCTTTCTTT. It codes for CAWSVSNSEAFF.

The CDR3 reads CASQRLGGQAAYEQYF. CDR3 bases: TGTGCCAGCCAAAGGTTAGGAGGCCAGGCAGCCTACGAGCAGTACTTC. The V and J genes are TRBV5-6 and TRBJ2-7; tentative D call: TRBD2 (5 bases). From germline, CDR1 is SGHDT and CDR2 YYEEEE. This CDR3 has 16 residues. V lost 7 bases, J lost 2 bases, and 22 bases lay in between.

V usage is TRBV27 and J usage is TRBJ2-1; D remains ambiguous. Germline V gives CDR1 MNHEY, CDR2 SMNVEV (reference sequence). Trimming took off 0 bases at V and 0 bases at J, with 12 bases between the two ends. CDR3 length equals 17 residues. The CDR3 region has the DNA TGTGCCAGCAGTTTATCCCCCCTTCCCAGCTCCTACAATGAGCAGTTCTTC. It yields the protein CASSLSPLPSSYNEQFF.

This sequence joins TRBV9 and TRBJ1-5, with a tentative D call TRBD1 (6 bases). The CDR3 has 14 residues. Trimming took off 1 base at V and 5 bases at J, with 10 bases between the two ends. Germline assignment: CDR1 SGDLS and CDR2 YYNGEE. The CDR3 nucleotides are TGTGCCAGCAGCGTATCCCCAGGGGATCAGCCCCAGCATTTT. Amino acid sequence: CASSVSPGDQPQHF.

The chain combines TRBV4-1 with TRBJ2-7; TRBD2 matches 7 bases. V dropped 6 bases and J dropped 1; count of bases not matched to a gene: 6. The CDR3 is 14 residues long. The germline CDR1 and CDR2 sequences are MGHRA and YSYEKL. The CDR3 protein is CASRRTSASYEQYF. In DNA form, the CDR3 reads TGCGCCAGCAGACGAACTAGCGCATCCTACGAGCAGTACTTC.

This rearrangement joins TRBV6-1 to TRBJ2-3, with D possibly matching TRBD1 (5 bases). The CDR3 has 17 residues. With 4 bases removed from V and 1 base from J, the gap between germline ends came to 18 bases. Germline CDR1 is MNHNS and CDR2 is SASEGT. Written as DNA, the CDR3 is TGTGCCAGCAGTGCCCAACGGACCAGGGCGGGCACAGATACGCAGTATTTT. Amino acids: CASSAQRTRAGTDTQYF.

The V and J genes are TRBV7-6 and TRBJ2-1, with D maybe TRBD1 (6 bases). CDR3 size: 18 residues. Per germline, CDR1 SGHVS and CDR2 FNYEAQ. With 5 bases removed from V and 6 bases from J, the gap between germline ends came to 26 bases. CDR3 coding DNA: TGTGCCAGCAGCCGACAGGCTGGACACATCGATTTATCCAATGAGCAGTTCTTC. Protein: CASSRQAGHIDLSNEQFF.

This clone was observed once. CDR3 sequence (DNA): TGTGCCAGCAGACCAACAGGGGTCGGGTCTGGCTACACCTTC. This gives the protein CASRPTGVGSGYTF. This chain links TRBV7-9 with TRBJ1-2, with TRBD1 matching over 7 bases. CDR3 size: 14 residues. With 6 bases clipped from V and 7 bases from J, the junction kept 11 bases outside the gene matches. The germline V gene encodes CDR1 SEHNR and CDR2 FQNEAQ (reference sequence).

This clone came up once. V is TRBV7-2 and J is TRBJ2-1; TRBD2 is a possible D gene (5 bases). The CDR3 is 14 amino acids. Trimming pared 4 bases from V and 10 bases from J, leaving 17 bases between. Germline V gene sequence: CDR1 SGHTA, CDR2 FQGNSA. This CDR3 reads CASSSLRLAGEQFF. CDR3 in DNA: TGTGCCAGCAGCTCCCTCCGGCTAGCCGGCGAGCAGTTCTTC.

This clone was counted a single time. The V call is TRBV27, the J call TRBJ2-1; D remains unclear. V shed 3 bases and J shed 4 bases, with 4 bases lying between them. CDR1 and CDR2 from the germline V gene are MNHEY and SMNVEV (reference sequence). The CDR3 runs 12 residues. CDR3 DNA sequence: TGTGCCAGCAGTTTGAGGTACAATGAGCAGTTCTTC. It codes for CASSLRYNEQFF.

The CDR3 spells CASSLAYSGDLSSYEQYF. The CDR3 nucleotides are TGTGCCAGCAGCTTAGCTTACTCGGGAGACCTCAGCTCCTACGAGCAGTACTTC. The chain couples TRBV7-8 to TRBJ2-7, with D possibly matching TRBD2 (6 bases). CDR3 length equals 18 residues. The ends were cut back, 0 bases at V and 0 bases at J, with 18 bases in the middle. Germline V gene lookup returns CDR1 SGHVS and CDR2 FQNEAQ.

The chain couples TRBV10-3 to TRBJ1-1; 10 bases fit TRBD1. Germline V CDR1 and CDR2: ENHRY, SYGVKD. The CDR3 extends over 16 amino acids. After removal of 6 bases from V and 1 base from J, the junction contained 8 bases not matched to a gene. CDR3 residues: CAIRNDRGLRNTEAFF. Here the CDR3 DNA reads TGTGCCATCAGGAACGACAGGGGGCTTCGGAACACTGAAGCTTTCTTT.

The chain carries TRBV7-9 and TRBJ2-1; 8 bases agree with TRBD2. This CDR3 comprises 16 residues. Germline assignment: CDR1 SEHNR and CDR2 FQNEAQ (reference sequence). J lost 8 bases, V lost 5 bases, and 14 bases had no gene match. The CDR3, as DNA: TGTGCCAGCAGCCCCCTGGGGACTAGTATTATCGATGAGCAGTTCTTC. Its protein product is CASSPLGTSIIDEQFF.

This CDR3 reads CATLGGGIEQYF. In nucleotides, the CDR3 is TGTGCCACACTAGGAGGAGGGATCGAGCAGTACTTC. This chain links TRBV2 with TRBJ2-7; TRBD2 might be the D (6 bases). Germline-derived CDR1 and CDR2 are SNHLY and FYNNEI. Trimming removed 10 bases at V and 6 bases at J, with 16 bases between. The CDR3 is 12 amino acids.